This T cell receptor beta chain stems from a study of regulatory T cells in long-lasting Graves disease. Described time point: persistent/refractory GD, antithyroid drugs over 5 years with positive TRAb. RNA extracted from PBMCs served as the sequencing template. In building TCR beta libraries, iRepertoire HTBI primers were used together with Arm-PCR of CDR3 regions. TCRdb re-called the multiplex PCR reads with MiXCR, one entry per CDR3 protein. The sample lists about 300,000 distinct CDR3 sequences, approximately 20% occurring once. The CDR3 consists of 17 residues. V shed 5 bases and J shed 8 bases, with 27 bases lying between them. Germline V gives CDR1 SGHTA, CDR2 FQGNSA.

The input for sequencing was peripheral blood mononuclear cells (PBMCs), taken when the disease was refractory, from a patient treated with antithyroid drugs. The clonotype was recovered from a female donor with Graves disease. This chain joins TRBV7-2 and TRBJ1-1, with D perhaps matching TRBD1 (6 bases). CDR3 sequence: CASSPYLALKDRQEAFF. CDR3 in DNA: TGTGCCAGCAGCCCTTACCTGGCCCTTAAGGACAGACAAGAAGCTTTCTTT.